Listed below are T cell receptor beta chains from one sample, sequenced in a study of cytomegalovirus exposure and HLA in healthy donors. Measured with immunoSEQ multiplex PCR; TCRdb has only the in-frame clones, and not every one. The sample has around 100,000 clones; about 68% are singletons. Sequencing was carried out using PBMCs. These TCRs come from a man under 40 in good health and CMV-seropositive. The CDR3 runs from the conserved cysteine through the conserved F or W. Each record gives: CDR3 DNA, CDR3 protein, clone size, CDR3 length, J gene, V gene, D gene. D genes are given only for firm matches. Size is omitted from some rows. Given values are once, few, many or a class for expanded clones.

TGCGCCAGCAGCCAACCCTTAAGAGGCACTGAAGCTTTCTTT,CASSQPLRGTEAFF,.,14,TRBJ1-1,TRBV4-1,.
TGTGCCAGTACCTTTGGGACAGTTTCACCCCTCCACTTT,CASTFGTVSPLHF,.,13,TRBJ1-6,TRBV25-1,TRBD1
TGTGCCAGCAGTTACCTAGGGACAAAGGATACGCAGTATTTT,CASSYLGTKDTQYF,.,14,TRBJ2-3,TRBV6-5,.
TGTGCCAGCAGCGCTCGGGACAGCTCCTACGAGCAGTACTTC,CASSARDSSYEQYF,.,14,TRBJ2-7,TRBV9,TRBD1
TGTGCCAGCAGCCCGACAGTGTCGGATACGCAGTATTTT,CASSPTVSDTQYF,.,13,TRBJ2-3,TRBV7-6,.
TGTGCCAGCAGCTCGACAGTTTCTGGAAACACCATATATTTT,CASSSTVSGNTIYF,once,14,TRBJ1-3,TRBV7-2,.
TGTGCCAGCAGTGAGGCATACTCCTACAATGAGCAGTTCTTC,CASSEAYSYNEQFF,.,14,TRBJ2-1,TRBV2,.
TGTGCCAGCAGGCAAGCTAGCACAGATACGCAGTATTTT,CASRQASTDTQYF,.,13,TRBJ2-3,TRBV6-5,.
TGTGCCAGCAGCTTAGACCCCCAGGGGGCAGAGACCCAGTACTTC,CASSLDPQGAETQYF,.,15,TRBJ2-5,TRBV7-2,TRBD1
TGTGCCTGGACGCGGGGGGGCAGGACCGGGGAGCTGTTTTTT,CAWTRGGRTGELFF,few,14,TRBJ2-2,TRBV30,TRBD2
TGCGCCAGCAGCTTGGGGGGACAGGGGCCCACTGAAGCTTTCTTT,CASSLGGQGPTEAFF,.,15,TRBJ1-1,TRBV5-1,TRBD1
TGTGCCAGCTCACCACCGAAATCCAGCGGGGGATTATACAATGAGCAGTTCTTC,CASSPPKSSGGLYNEQFF,.,18,TRBJ2-1,TRBV18,TRBD2
TGTGCCAGCAGCTTGGGGACTGGCAATGAGCAGTTCTTC,CASSLGTGNEQFF,few,13,TRBJ2-1,TRBV5-5,.
TGTGCCAGCAGTGAAGCGGTGGCGGCATATAATTCACCCCTCCACTTT,CASSEAVAAYNSPLHF,.,16,TRBJ1-6,TRBV6-1,.
TGTGCCAGCAGTTTCCTTGACAGGACCCCCTACAATGAGCAGTTCTTC,CASSFLDRTPYNEQFF,.,16,TRBJ2-1,TRBV11-2,.
TGTGCCAGCAGCTTACAAGGGACTAGCGGGGGGGAGACCCAGTACTTC,CASSLQGTSGGETQYF,.,16,TRBJ2-5,TRBV11-3,TRBD2
TGTGCCAGCAGTCAGTGGACAGATAATTCACCCCTCCACTTT,CASSQWTDNSPLHF,.,14,TRBJ1-6,TRBV6-5,.
TGTGCCAGCAGCGTCGGGGGGGGTGGCTACAATGAGCAGTTCTTC,CASSVGGGGYNEQFF,once,15,TRBJ2-1,TRBV7-2,TRBD2
TGTGCCAGCAGCCAGCCTGGGGCAGTTGAGCAGTTCTTC,CASSQPGAVEQFF,once,13,TRBJ2-1,TRBV4-2,.
TGCGCCAGCAGCTTGAACATGGGACAGGGGGCCTACGAGCAGTACTTC,CASSLNMGQGAYEQYF,few,16,TRBJ2-7,TRBV5-1,TRBD1
TGTGCCACGCTCAGGGCAGAGAAAACTGAAGCTTTCTTT,CATLRAEKTEAFF,.,13,TRBJ1-1,TRBV10-3,.
TGTGCCAGCAGCGTAGAAGCAGGGGTCCTGGGCAATGAGCAGTTCTTC,CASSVEAGVLGNEQFF,.,16,TRBJ2-1,TRBV9,.
TGTGCCAGCAGTGAAGAGCTAGCGGGGGGGAGCACAGATACGCAGTATTTT,CASSEELAGGSTDTQYF,.,17,TRBJ2-3,TRBV2,TRBD2
TGTGCCAGCAGTTTATCAGGCAGGGTTTCAACAGATACGCAGTATTTT,CASSLSGRVSTDTQYF,.,16,TRBJ2-3,TRBV28,.
TGTGCCAGCAGTTCCGTCAACACTGAAGCTTTCTTT,CASSSVNTEAFF,few,12,TRBJ1-1,TRBV6-5,.
TGTGCCTGGAGTGTACTTCGAGAGCGCTACGAGCAGTACTTC,CAWSVLRERYEQYF,.,14,TRBJ2-7,TRBV30,.
TGTGCCAGCAGCTCGGCGAATGCGGGGAACTATGGCTACACCTTC,CASSSANAGNYGYTF,.,15,TRBJ1-2,TRBV5-5,.
TGTGCCAGCAGTTCACTGGAGGACAGGGGAGATCTCTACGAGCAGTACTTC,CASSSLEDRGDLYEQYF,.,17,TRBJ2-7,TRBV11-3,TRBD1
TGTGCCAGCAGTGAATTTGGAGAATCACCCCTCCACTTT,CASSEFGESPLHF,.,13,TRBJ1-6,TRBV2,.
TGTGCCAGCAGTTCCGACAGGGGGCTTGTAAAACTGTTTTTT,CASSSDRGLVKLFF,.,14,TRBJ1-4,TRBV7-9,TRBD1
TGTGCCAGCAGCGTAGTTCCTAGCGGGGGGCTAGATACGCAGTATTTT,CASSVVPSGGLDTQYF,.,16,TRBJ2-3,TRBV9,TRBD2
TGTGCCAGCTCGACCCCGGGTGCCGACTATGGCTACACCTTC,CASSTPGADYGYTF,once,14,TRBJ1-2,TRBV5-4,.
TGTGCCAGCAGCTTTACAGGGGGTTACGGGGAGCTGTTTTTT,CASSFTGGYGELFF,.,14,TRBJ2-2,TRBV7-9,TRBD1
TGTGCCAGCAGCTTGGGCGACAGAGGATTCGACACTGAAGCTTTCTTT,CASSLGDRGFDTEAFF,.,16,TRBJ1-1,TRBV5-4,.
TGTGCCAGGGGTAGGGGACTGGAAGAGACCCAGTACTTC,CARGRGLEETQYF,.,13,TRBJ2-5,TRBV2,.